This TCR beta chain was identified in a study of blood T cell repertoires in COVID-19 (TCRdb year 2020). About the study as a whole: Samples from collaborators originated in the United States, Italy and Spain and spanned both the acute and convalescent phases of COVID-19. The prospective study material was composed of cDNA or gDNA derived from T cells, B-cell-depleted T cells, or PBMCs. The dataset comprised deeply sampled blood TCRbeta repertoires from subjects exposed to, actively infected with, or recovered from COVID-19. The repertoires were released in a freely available public database meant as a resource for research on the immune response to SARS-CoV-2. The samples were drawn from the first 160 participants of the ongoing ImmuneRACE study and from 950 to 1,500 subjects provided by 6 global collaborators. A de-identified subject ID, COVID-19 status, age in years and sex were almost always included in the sample metadata. Where available, HLA class I and class II types were taken from metadata supplied by the sample provider and were not determined by assay-based typing.

The immunoSEQ Assay, a bias-controlled multiplex PCR, was used to amplify TCRbeta CDR3 regions from genomic DNA. On the study's bioinformatics: The number of nucleated cells in each sample was estimated from the amplification of reference gene primers within the assay. To quantify the absolute abundance of each unique TCRbeta CDR3 rearrangement, sequence reads were collapsed and filtered. For each sample, productive Simpson clonality was calculated as the square root of Simpson's diversity index over productive rearrangements. Not all clones reach the TCRdb copy of this immuneACCESS table, which keeps in-frame sequences only. Checked studies attribute under half of the gap to unresolved V genes and leave the rest unexplained. V and J calls and clone size are copied from that table; D and trimming were computed from the DNA. The sample table lists roughly 220,000 clones, approximately 83% of them with a count of one. The top ten constitute 3% to 3.5% of the sample.

Another Seattle source contributed samples from volunteer blood donors who had recovered from COVID-19. Each collaborating institution followed its own protocols to collect whole blood in K2EDTA tubes. For TCRbeta analysis, collaborators shipped samples in one of three forms: frozen whole blood, isolated PBMCs, or DNA extracted from either of those sample types. Study-wide conclusions, independent of this receptor: How much clinical and demographic metadata was included differed by source and by participant, and the metadata was provided uncurated.

Concerning this clone itself: It has no known antigen specificity. The record has no base qualities; no much larger clone is one base away.

Including cysteine and phenylalanine, the CDR3 has 17 amino acids. The only DNA kept is the CDR3, 51 bases in frame from the first base. For this chain, trimming is 4 bases at the V end and 5 bases at the J end, and the number of junction bases without a gene match is 12. CDR1 and CDR2 (MDHEN, SYDVKM) derive from the germline V gene. Specimen: peripheral blood. Recombination linked TRBV28 to TRBJ2-2; 8 of the junction bases match TRBD2. This TCR derives from a woman between 25 and 40 years old who had recovered from COVID-19. The CDR3 has the sequence CASSWAGGRPRTGELFF. The base sequence is TGTGCCAGCAGTTGGGCGGGAGGCCGCCCCCGTACCGGGGAGCTGTTTTTT. The entire variable domain, with the stretches around the CDR3 drawn from the reference TRBV28 and TRBJ2-2 proteins, is DVKVTQSSRYLVKRTGEKVFLECVQDMDHENMFWYRQDPGLGLRLIYFSYDVKMKEKGDIPEGYSVSREKKERFSLILESASTNQTSMYLCASSWAGGRPRTGELFFGEGSRLTVL.